The 16 T cell receptor beta chains presented below share a single source sample, sequenced in a study of T cells in Graves' hyperthyroidism and ophthalmopathy (dated by TCRdb to between 2018 and 2021). Libraries were constructed by multiplex PCR. Instrument on record: Illumina HiSeq 2000. The TCR beta CDR3 regions were amplified from the RNA transcripts. For the first round of RT-PCR on the TCR CDR3, the HTBI primer set was used together with the Qiagen OneStep RT-PCR kit. In-frame beta chains were kept once TCRdb had trimmed the public reads at Q25 with fastp and called clones with MiXCR. Every entry covers one CDR3 protein and lists the most common genes and DNA from its rows. This sample has under 600,000 distinct CDR3 sequences in its table, and 16% of those were observed once. The top ten hold roughly 3.4% of the sample. The specimen was blood. The receptors come from a woman aged 40-49 years with Graves' ophthalmopathy.

This clonotype has a handful of counts. This chain links TRBV5-1 with TRBJ2-5; 7 nucleotides line up with TRBD1. The CDR3 runs to 14 residues. The V gene end was trimmed by 1 base and the J gene end by 3 bases; junction bases not matched to a gene: 3. Looked up from germline, CDR1 is SGHRS and CDR2 is YFSETQ. CDR3 amino acids: CASSLRDSKETQYF. The CDR3 nucleotides are TGCGCCAGCAGCTTGAGGGACAGTAAAGAGACCCAGTACTTC.

CDR3 DNA sequence: TGTGCCTGGAGTGTTAGGGCTAGCGGGAATCCCTACGAGCAGTACTTC. Translated: CAWSVRASGNPYEQYF. The chain combines TRBV30 with TRBJ2-7, with TRBD2 identical over 9 bases. The V and J ends lost 0 bases and 2 bases, in that order; junction bases with no gene match: 8. Germline V gene lookup returns CDR1 GTSNPN and CDR2 SVGIG (reference sequence). This CDR3 comprises 16 residues.

This clonotype has a count of ten or more. The rearrangement links TRBV20-1 to TRBJ2-3; tentative D call: TRBD2 (6 bases). V lost 7 bases to trimming and J lost 0 bases, with 20 bases between them. Per the germline V gene, CDR1 is DFQATT and CDR2 is SNEGSKA (reference sequence). The CDR3 has 16 amino acids. The CDR3 nucleotides are TGCAGTGTCTTCGATCATCTAGCGACTAGCACAGATACGCAGTATTTT. As protein: CSVFDHLATSTDTQYF.

This chain uses TRBV14 with TRBJ2-3; D might be TRBD1 (6 bases). Germline V CDR1 and CDR2: SGHDN, FVKESK. The CDR3 loop spans 15 amino acids. Trimming left V 6 bases short and J 1 base short, with 14 bases between. CDR3 sequence reads: CASRAQGLGTDTQYF. DNA for the CDR3: TGTGCCAGCAGAGCACAGGGTCTCGGCACAGATACGCAGTATTTT.

Worth noting for this clonotype: This may be a read error: a much more frequent sequence differs by one nucleotide. The chain joins TRBV6-1 to TRBJ2-3; D ambiguous. The CDR3 totals 12 residues. Germline V lookup: CDR1 MNHNS, CDR2 SASEGT. Here the CDR3 DNA reads TGTACCAGCAGTGTTCACACAGATACGCAGTATTTT. This encodes CTSSVHTDTQYF.

Comments on this clonotype: The conserved closing phenylalanine or tryptophan is absent in this CDR3, likely reflecting a read error. V gene TRBV15 combines with J gene TRBJ2-3; D is uncertain. Trimming stripped 5 bases from V and 2 bases from J, with 14 bases between. This CDR3 is built from 15 residues. CDR1 and CDR2 (germline): LNHNV, YYDKDF (reference sequence). CDR3 amino acids: CATSAEHGSTDTQYL. The CDR3 DNA reads as TGTGCCACCAGCGCGGAACACGGATCCACAGATACGCAGTATCTT.

The V gene is TRBV7-2, the J gene TRBJ1-2; D not certain. This CDR3 comprises 12 residues. Per germline, CDR1 SGHTA and CDR2 FQGNSA. Trimming stripped 5 bases from V and 8 bases from J, with 12 bases between. In DNA, the CDR3 is TGTGCCAGCAGCCCACTCGATCGAGGCTACACCTTC. The encoded protein is CASSPLDRGYTF.

This clonotype was observed a handful of times. The chain employs TRBV11-2 and TRBJ2-1, with 9 nucleotides matching TRBD2. J lost 7 bases, V lost 1 base, and 11 bases had no gene match. The CDR3 is 17 amino acids. The germline CDR1 and CDR2 sequences are SGHAT and FQNNGV. The CDR3 coding sequence is TGTGCCAGCAGCTTAGTAGGGGGTCTAGCGGGGAAGAATGAGCAGTTCTTC. Encoded protein: CASSLVGGLAGKNEQFF.

The J gene is TRBJ2-3, the V gene TRBV20-1; no firm D call. CDR3 length equals 12 residues. Germline assignment: CDR1 DFQATT and CDR2 SNEGSKA (reference sequence). With 6 bases removed from V and 5 bases from J, the gap between germline ends came to 12 bases. CDR3 coding DNA: TGCAGTGCCCCAGACCCTATAGATACGCAGTATTTT. This encodes CSAPDPIDTQYF.

V is TRBV27 and J is TRBJ2-1; D is unresolved. With 5 bases removed from V and 7 bases from J, the gap between germline ends came to 12 bases. The CDR3 has 13 amino acids. Germline loops: CDR1 MNHEY, CDR2 SMNVEV (reference sequence). Here the CDR3 DNA reads TGTGCCAGCAGTGTTGGGGTAAGGAATGAGCAGTTCTTC. This gives the protein CASSVGVRNEQFF.

This chain uses TRBV4-1 with TRBJ2-5; D is tentatively TRBD1 or TRBD2 (5 bases each). CDR3 length: 16 residues. Germline V gives CDR1 MGHRA, CDR2 YSYEKL. Between the trimmed V and J ends, which lost 4 bases and 2 bases, there was a span of 17 bases. CDR3 sequence reads: CASSLGPSGRQETQYF. The DNA of the CDR3 is TGCGCCAGCAGCCTGGGTCCGTCGGGACGGCAAGAGACCCAGTACTTC.

Ten or more counts support this clonotype. The chain joins TRBV6-1 to TRBJ2-7, with 14 positions matching TRBD2. CDR3 size: 15 residues. Germline CDR1 MNHNS, CDR2 SASEGT. The V gene end was trimmed by 6 bases and the J gene end by 6 bases; junction bases not matched to a gene: 7. Here the CDR3 reads CASSPGTSGSSEQYF. CDR3 bases: TGTGCCAGCAGCCCCGGGACTAGCGGGAGTAGCGAGCAGTACTTC.

V is TRBV10-2 and J is TRBJ2-4; possible D gene TRBD2, 5 bases. Germline CDR1 WSHSY, CDR2 SAAADI. Trimming shortened V by 0 bases and J by 0 bases, and 21 bases separated the two germline ends. The CDR3 is made up of 20 amino acids. DNA of the CDR3: TGCGCCAGCAGTGAGTCGATCAAAGGCGGCCCGAGGGTAGCCAAAAACATTCAGTACTTC. Its translation is CASSESIKGGPRVAKNIQYF.

This clonotype has ten or more counts. The V and J genes are TRBV6-2 or TRBV6-3 and TRBJ2-5; D not certain. This CDR3 is 13 amino acids long. The germline gives CDR1 MNHEY, CDR2 SVGEGT. The V end was cut by 5 bases, the J end by 0 bases, with 7 bases between. CDR3 DNA sequence: TGTGCCAGCAGTAGAAGGGACCAAGAGACCCAGTACTTC. Protein product: CASSRRDQETQYF.

In its sample, this clonotype was seen a few times. This chain links TRBV6-1 with TRBJ2-5; 9 bases fit TRBD1. The germline CDR1 and CDR2 sequences are MNHNS and SASEGT. The CDR3 sequence is 16 residues long. The trim removed 5 bases at V and 5 bases at J, leaving 12 bases unmatched. The CDR3 region is CASSKNPGQGSETQYF. CDR3 coding DNA: TGTGCCAGCAGTAAAAATCCGGGACAGGGATCGGAGACCCAGTACTTC.

Many counts were recorded for this clonotype. The rearrangement uses TRBV9 and TRBJ2-7; maybe TRBD2 (5 bases). This CDR3 spans 15 amino acids. Trimming took off 2 bases at V and 0 bases at J, with 12 bases between the two ends. Germline lookup yields CDR1 SGDLS and CDR2 YYNGEE. The DNA for the CDR3 is TGTGCCAGCAGCGTTGGTCCGGCGGGCTCCTACGAGCAGTACTTC. As protein: CASSVGPAGSYEQYF.